This TCR beta chain was identified during a study of T cell responses to AZD1222 COVID-19 vaccine. Study-level background: Second-dose intervals of approximately 4 or approximately 12 weeks were pooled.

About this clone: Its specificity is unknown.

Findings and caveats of the study: A rise in Spike-specific TCR breadth and depth followed two AZD1222 doses. Unmutated variant regions are reportedly targeted by nearly half of spike-specific TCRs. Seropositivity was recorded at baseline in only 6 or 7 AZD1222 recipients.

Data came from immunoSEQ multiplex PCR; TCRdb stores just in-frame clones and leaves some out. Among 150,000 to 160,000 clones listed, roughly nine tenths were seen once. This receptor was taken from an adult in good health. The sample here was peripheral blood, taken on day 0 of AZD1222 vaccination.

CDR3 DNA: TGTGCCAGCAGCTTAGCCATGACAGGGTCTGGAAACACCATATATTTT. Translation gives CASSLAMTGSGNTIYF. The chain links TRBV11-3 to TRBJ1-3; 7 bases fit TRBD1. After removal of 1 base from V and 1 base from J, the junction contained 4 bases not matched to a gene. CDR1 is SGHNT and CDR2 is YENEEA in the germline V gene. This CDR3 contains 16 residues.